Below are 21 T cell receptor beta chains sequenced from a single sample in a study of blood T cells in healthy people across ages. It was with a sample-barcoded 5' primer and a J-beta primer mix that a second PCR of roughly 6 to 12 cycles was run. One entry per CDR3 protein results from TCRdb running MiXCR on the 5' RACE reads. The table lists roughly 800,000 distinct CDR3 sequences, over 45% of them singletons. Sequencing was done on a sample of blood. These receptors all stem from a man under 40 in good health.

This sequence joins TRBV4-1 and TRBJ2-3, with 8 positions matching TRBD2. There are 17 residues in the CDR3. After removal of 4 bases from V and 1 base from J, the junction contained 10 bases not matched to a gene. Germline V lookup: CDR1 MGHRA, CDR2 YSYEKL. The CDR3 sequence: CASSRRLEAGGTDTQYF. The CDR3 nucleotides read TGCGCCAGCAGCCGTCGGTTGGAAGCGGGGGGCACAGATACGCAGTATTTT.

A remark on this clonotype: A read error may be the cause here, since a much bigger clone is one base away. This chain links TRBV4-3 with TRBJ2-3, with 8 nucleotides matching TRBD2. With V trimmed by 5 bases and J by 4 bases, 8 bases remained unmatched. This CDR3 comprises 15 residues. CDR1 is LGHNA and CDR2 is YSLEER in the germline V gene. The CDR3 region is CASSKSGSMADTQYF. The CDR3 nucleotides are TGCGCCAGCAGCAAAAGCGGGAGTATGGCAGATACGCAGTATTTT.

The rearrangement joins TRBV7-2 to TRBJ2-3; no reliable D call. The CDR3 is made up of 14 amino acids. V shed 5 bases and J shed 4 bases, with 13 bases lying between them. The germline V gene encodes CDR1 SGHTA and CDR2 FQGNSA. This chain's CDR3 is CASSPTLYPDTQYF. The CDR3 nucleotides are TGTGCCAGCAGCCCTACTTTATACCCAGATACGCAGTATTTT.

The chain couples TRBV7-3 to TRBJ2-1, with D maybe TRBD1 (6 bases). CDR1 is SGHTA, CDR2 FQGTGA, per germline. The CDR3 totals 17 residues. Trimming stripped 2 bases from V and 4 bases from J, with 18 bases between. For the CDR3, the DNA is TGTGCCAGCAGCTTATCCCCTTCAGCAGGGGCTTACAATGAGCAGTTCTTC. The encoded protein is CASSLSPSAGAYNEQFF.

J is TRBJ1-1 and V is TRBV7-9; D possibly corresponds to TRBD1 (5 bases). Per the germline V gene, CDR1 is SEHNR and CDR2 is FQNEAQ (reference sequence). The V end lost 5 bases, the J end lost 7 bases, and 23 bases lay between the germline ends. The length of the CDR3 is 16 residues. CDR3 sequence (DNA): TGTGCCAGCAGCCTAGGAACCGGGACTTCGACGAGTGAAGCTTTCTTT. Protein: CASSLGTGTSTSEAFF.

The rearrangement joins TRBV15 to TRBJ2-3; 9 bases are shared with TRBD2. The CDR3 is 15 residues long. Losses at the gene ends were 7 bases for V and 5 bases for J; bases not matched to a gene: 10. Germline V lookup: CDR1 LNHNV, CDR2 YYDKDF (reference sequence). For the CDR3, the DNA is TGTGCCACCAACAAATGGCGGGGGGGCGAAGATACGCAGTATTTT. It translates to CATNKWRGGEDTQYF.

A single count supports this clonotype. The V call is TRBV14, the J call TRBJ2-1; 14 bases align to TRBD2. This CDR3 region has 16 residues. CDR1 is SGHDN, CDR2 FVKESK, per germline. Trimming removed 2 bases from V and 7 bases from J; junction bases left unmatched: 4. The CDR3 reads CASSQFRLAGGNEQFF. CDR3 DNA: TGTGCCAGCAGCCAATTTCGACTAGCGGGAGGGAATGAGCAGTTCTTC.

Only a few counts were recorded for this clonotype. This rearrangement joins TRBV12-3 or TRBV12-4 to TRBJ1-5; 8 bases match TRBD1. CDR3 size: 12 residues. V lost 8 bases, J lost 10 bases, and 7 bases stayed unmatched. The CDR3, as DNA: TGTGCCAGCGCGGACAGGGTTCCTCCCCAGCATTTT. This encodes CASADRVPPQHF.

This clonotype has just one count. The chain has TRBV6-1 and TRBJ1-5; D is undetermined. Germline CDR1 reads MNHNS; CDR2 reads SASEGT. V lost 1 base to trimming and J lost 4 bases, with 8 bases between them. This CDR3 has 14 amino acids. CDR3 sequence: CASSEEATNQPQHF. CDR3 nucleotides: TGTGCCAGCAGTGAAGAGGCGACTAATCAGCCCCAGCATTTT.

The chain joins TRBV18 to TRBJ1-2, with unresolved D. This CDR3 has 15 residues. Looked up from germline, CDR1 is KGHSH and CDR2 is LQKENI. V was clipped by 6 bases and J by 6 bases, with 20 bases between them. The chain's CDR3 is CASSVSRTEEDGYTF. CDR3 in DNA: TGTGCCAGCTCCGTCTCCCGGACGGAGGAGGATGGCTACACCTTC.

This clonotype was observed a few times. The chain couples TRBV20-1 to TRBJ2-3; D is possibly TRBD2 (6 bases). The germline V gene has CDR1 DFQATT and CDR2 SNEGSKA (reference sequence). CDR3 length equals 14 residues. V was clipped by 2 bases and J by 2 bases, with 11 bases between them. CDR3 in amino acids: CSARKRGTTDTQYF. The CDR3 DNA sequence: TGCAGTGCTAGAAAACGGGGGACCACAGATACGCAGTATTTT.

The chain links TRBV7-9 to TRBJ2-7, with D possibly matching TRBD2 (6 bases). The CDR3 is made up of 13 amino acids. The germline gives CDR1 SEHNR, CDR2 FQNEAQ (reference sequence). Trimming shortened V by 6 bases and J by 12 bases, and 21 bases separated the two germline ends. CDR3 region: CASSSSGLRMRYF. The DNA for the CDR3 is TGTGCCAGCAGTTCCTCTGGACTAAGAATGAGGTACTTC.

This clonotype was counted between two and nine times. The V gene is TRBV7-2, the J gene TRBJ2-3; D gene unclear. The V gene's germline CDR1 is SGHTA and CDR2 FQGNSA. The V end lost 1 base, the J end lost 6 bases, and 14 bases lay between the germline ends. CDR3 length: 15 amino acids. The CDR3 region is CASSLDGLAADTQYF. CDR3 DNA sequence: TGTGCCAGCAGCTTAGATGGATTGGCGGCGGATACGCAGTATTTT.

This chain connects TRBV20-1 to TRBJ1-1, with 8 bases that match TRBD1. Per the germline V gene, CDR1 is DFQATT and CDR2 is SNEGSKA (reference sequence). V was clipped by 5 bases and J by 4 bases; unmatched bases: 3. The CDR3 is made up of 12 amino acids. CDR3 region: CSAATGGTEAFF. The CDR3 DNA follows: TGCAGTGCTGCCACAGGGGGCACTGAAGCTTTCTTT.

This clonotype has only one observation. The rearrangement links TRBV6-6 to TRBJ2-1; TRBD2 matches at 11 bases. CDR1 MNHNY and CDR2 SVGAGI come from the germline V gene (reference sequence). The V segment lost 8 bases and the J segment 5 bases; nucleotides outside the gene matches: 2. CDR3 length: 13 residues. CDR3: CASGTSGHNEQFF. The CDR3 DNA follows: TGTGCCAGCGGGACTAGCGGCCACAATGAGCAGTTCTTC.

The genes are TRBV7-2 and TRBJ1-1; D gene uncertain. CDR1 and CDR2 (germline): SGHTA, FQGNSA. Trimming took 1 base from V and 1 from J, leaving 7 bases between them. This CDR3 comprises 14 residues. CDR3 amino acids: CASSLEWKNTEAFF. The CDR3 region has the DNA TGTGCCAGCAGCTTAGAATGGAAGAACACTGAAGCTTTCTTT. The complete variable domain, with remaining parts taken from reference TRBV7-2 and TRBJ1-1, reads GAGVSQSPSNKVTEKGKDVELRCDPISGHTALYWYRQSLGQGLEFLIYFQGNSAPDKSGLPSDRFSAERTGGSVSTLTIQRTQQEDSAVYLCASSLEWKNTEAFFGQGTRLTVV.

The chain uses TRBV20-1 and TRBJ2-5; D might be TRBD2 (5 bases). The CDR3 runs 13 residues. The V end lost 3 bases, the J end lost 2 bases, and 10 bases lay between the germline ends. Germline V CDR1 and CDR2: DFQATT, SNEGSKA (reference sequence). The CDR3 reads CSASDYHQETQYF. DNA for the CDR3: TGCAGTGCTAGTGACTACCATCAAGAGACCCAGTACTTC.

The chain has TRBV7-3 and TRBJ2-3, with TRBD2 matching over 10 bases. The CDR3 consists of 15 residues. The germline V gene has CDR1 SGHTA and CDR2 FQGTGA. The junction had 4 bases not matched to a gene; V was cut back by 0 bases and J by 7 bases. This CDR3 reads CASSLTTSGMYTQYF. The CDR3 DNA is TGTGCCAGCAGCTTAACCACTAGCGGGATGTATACGCAGTATTTT.

The V and J genes are TRBV20-1 and TRBJ2-3; 7 nucleotides agree with TRBD2. Per germline, CDR1 DFQATT and CDR2 SNEGSKA (reference sequence). The CDR3 length is 13 residues. CDR3: CSGGTGLADTQYF. The CDR3 DNA reads TGCAGCGGGGGGACCGGGTTGGCAGATACGCAGTATTTT.

In this sample, this clonotype turned up once. The chain links TRBV13 to TRBJ2-1, with 7 positions matching TRBD2. J lost 2 bases, V lost 8 bases, and 9 bases had no gene match. This CDR3 has 15 amino acids. Germline CDR1 PRHDT, CDR2 FYEKMQ (reference sequence). The chain's CDR3 is CASGEGLAPYNEQFF. The CDR3 coding sequence is TGTGCCAGCGGGGAGGGGCTGGCGCCCTACAATGAGCAGTTCTTC.

This clonotype has just one count. The chain uses TRBV6-1 and TRBJ2-5, with 8 bases aligning to TRBD1. V dropped 4 bases and J dropped 4; count of bases not matched to a gene: 8. Looked up from germline, CDR1 is MNHNS and CDR2 is SASEGT. The CDR3 has 15 amino acids. DNA for the CDR3: TGTGCCAGCAGTGCACTACAGGGGACAGGAGAGACCCAGTACTTC. This gives the protein CASSALQGTGETQYF.